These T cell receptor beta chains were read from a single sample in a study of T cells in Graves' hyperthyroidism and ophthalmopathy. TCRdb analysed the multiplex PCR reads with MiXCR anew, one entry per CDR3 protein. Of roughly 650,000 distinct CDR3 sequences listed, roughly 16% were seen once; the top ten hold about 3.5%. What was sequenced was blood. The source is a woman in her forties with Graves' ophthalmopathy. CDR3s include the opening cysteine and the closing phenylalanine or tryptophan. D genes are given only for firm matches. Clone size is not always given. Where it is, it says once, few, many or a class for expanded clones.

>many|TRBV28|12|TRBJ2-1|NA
CASSLPSASQFF
TGTGCCAGCAGCCTCCCATCAGCATCCCAGTTCTTC
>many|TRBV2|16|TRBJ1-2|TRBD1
CASSGQGISAYYGYTF
TGTGCCAGCAGTGGACAGGGCATTTCGGCGTACTATGGCTACACCTTC
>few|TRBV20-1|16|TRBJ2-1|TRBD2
CSARDGLAGDYNEQFF
TGCAGTGCTAGAGATGGACTAGCGGGAGACTACAATGAGCAGTTCTTC
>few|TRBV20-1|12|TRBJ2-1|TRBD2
CSATGGYKEQFF
TGCAGTGCTACGGGAGGTTACAAAGAGCAGTTCTTC
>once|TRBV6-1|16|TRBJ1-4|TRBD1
CASSESPDRGAEKLFF
TGTGCCAGCAGTGAATCCCCGGACAGGGGAGCTGAAAAACTGTTTTTT
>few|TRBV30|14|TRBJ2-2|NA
CAWSNSRRAGELFF
TGTGCCTGGAGTAACTCTAGAAGGGCCGGGGAGCTGTTTTTT
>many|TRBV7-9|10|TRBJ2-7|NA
CASEMYEQYF
TGTGCCAGCGAGATGTACGAGCAGTACTTC
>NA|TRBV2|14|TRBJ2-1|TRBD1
CASKGQGRVNEQFF
TGTGCCAGCAAAGGACAGGGAAGGGTCAATGAGCAGTTCTTC
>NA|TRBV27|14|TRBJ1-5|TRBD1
CASTTGTGNQPQHF
TGTGCCAGCACTACCGGGACAGGGAATCAGCCCCAGCATTTT
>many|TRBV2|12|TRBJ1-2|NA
CASSQRFGGYTF
TGTGCCAGCAGTCAAAGGTTCGGTGGCTACACCTTC
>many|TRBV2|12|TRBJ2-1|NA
CASTQRIDEQFF
TGTGCCAGCACCCAAAGGATTGATGAGCAGTTCTTC
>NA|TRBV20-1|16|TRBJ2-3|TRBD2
CSASPRLAGGGHTQYF
TGCAGTGCTAGCCCAAGACTAGCGGGAGGGGGCCATACGCAGTATTTT
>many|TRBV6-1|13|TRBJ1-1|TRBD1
CASGQGWATEAFF
TGTGCCAGCGGACAGGGATGGGCCACTGAAGCTTTCTTT
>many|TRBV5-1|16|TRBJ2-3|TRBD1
CASSLEGRGMGDTQYF
TGCGCCAGCAGCTTGGAGGGCAGGGGGATGGGTGATACGCAGTATTTT
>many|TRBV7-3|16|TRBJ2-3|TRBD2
CASSSRTSGGIDTQYF
TGTGCCAGCAGCTCGCGGACTAGCGGGGGGATAGATACGCAGTATTTT
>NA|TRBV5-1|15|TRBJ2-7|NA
CASSLAVGGHYEQYF
TGCGCCAGCAGCTTGGCCGTCGGGGGGCACTACGAGCAGTACTTC
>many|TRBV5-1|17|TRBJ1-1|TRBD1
CASMLGIRDSVNTEAFF
TGCGCCAGCATGTTGGGGATTCGGGACAGCGTGAACACTGAAGCTTTCTTT
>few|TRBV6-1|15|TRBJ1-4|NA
CASRSEGLRGEKLFF
TGTGCCAGCAGGTCGGAGGGCCTCCGGGGTGAAAAACTGTTTTTT
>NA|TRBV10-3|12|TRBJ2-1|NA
CAISASYNEQFF
TGTGCCATCAGCGCCTCTTACAATGAGCAGTTCTTC
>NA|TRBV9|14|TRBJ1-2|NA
CASSVNYLGDGYTF
TGTGCCAGCAGCGTAAACTACTTAGGGGATGGCTACACCTTC
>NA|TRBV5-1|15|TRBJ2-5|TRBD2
CASSLVGTIGETQYF
TGCGCCAGCAGCTTGGTTGGGACTATTGGAGAGACCCAGTACTTC
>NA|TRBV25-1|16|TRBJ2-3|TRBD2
CASSRYLAGNADTQYF
TGTGCCAGCAGTCGATACCTAGCGGGGAACGCAGATACGCAGTATTTT
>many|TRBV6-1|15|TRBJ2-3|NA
CASRTGTARTDTQYF
TGTGCCAGCAGAACAGGGACTGCACGCACAGATACGCAGTATTTT
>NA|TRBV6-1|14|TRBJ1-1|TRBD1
CASTETGINTEAFF
TGTGCCAGCACCGAGACAGGGATTAACACTGAAGCTTTCTTT